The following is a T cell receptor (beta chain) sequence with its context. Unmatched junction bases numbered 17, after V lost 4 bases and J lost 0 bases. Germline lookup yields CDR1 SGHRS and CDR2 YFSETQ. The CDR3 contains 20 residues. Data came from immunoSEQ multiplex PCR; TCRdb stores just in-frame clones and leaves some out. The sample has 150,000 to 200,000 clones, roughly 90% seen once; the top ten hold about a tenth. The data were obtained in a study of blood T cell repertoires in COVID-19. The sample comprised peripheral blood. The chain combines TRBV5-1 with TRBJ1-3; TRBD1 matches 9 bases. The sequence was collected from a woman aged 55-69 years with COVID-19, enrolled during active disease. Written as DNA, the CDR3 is TGCGCCAGCAGCCCCTCGGGACAGGGTAATATCGTTGGCTCTGGAAACACCATATATTTT. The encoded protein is CASSPSGQGNIVGSGNTIYF.